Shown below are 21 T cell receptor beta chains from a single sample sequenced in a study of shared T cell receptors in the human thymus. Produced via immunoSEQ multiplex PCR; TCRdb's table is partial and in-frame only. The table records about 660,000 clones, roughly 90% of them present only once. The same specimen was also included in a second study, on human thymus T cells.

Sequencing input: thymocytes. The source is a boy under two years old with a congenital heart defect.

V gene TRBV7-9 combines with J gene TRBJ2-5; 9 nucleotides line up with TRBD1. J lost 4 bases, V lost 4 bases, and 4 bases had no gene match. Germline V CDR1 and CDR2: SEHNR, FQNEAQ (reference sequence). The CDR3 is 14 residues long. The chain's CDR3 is CASSSRDRVETQYF. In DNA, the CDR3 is TGTGCCAGCAGCTCTCGGGACAGGGTAGAGACCCAGTACTTC.

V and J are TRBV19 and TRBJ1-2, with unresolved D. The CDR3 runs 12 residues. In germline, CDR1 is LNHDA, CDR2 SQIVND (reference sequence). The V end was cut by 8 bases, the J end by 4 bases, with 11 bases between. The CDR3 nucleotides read TGTGCCAGTGTGAGGACTCCCTATGGCTACACCTTC. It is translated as CASVRTPYGYTF.

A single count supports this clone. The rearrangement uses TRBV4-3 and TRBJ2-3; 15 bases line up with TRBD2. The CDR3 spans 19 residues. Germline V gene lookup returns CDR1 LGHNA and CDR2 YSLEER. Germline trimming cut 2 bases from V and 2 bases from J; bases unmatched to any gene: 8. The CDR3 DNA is TGCGCCAGCAGCCAAACTCGGACTAGCGGGAGGGCCCTCACAGATACGCAGTATTTT. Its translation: CASSQTRTSGRALTDTQYF.

The CDR3 region is CASSSSGVREQFF. CDR3 coding DNA: TGTGCCAGCAGCTCTTCAGGGGTCCGTGAGCAGTTCTTC. This chain joins TRBV9 and TRBJ2-1; perhaps TRBD1 as D (6 bases). Between the trimmed V and J ends, which lost 4 bases and 9 bases, there was a span of 14 bases. Germline CDR1 SGDLS, CDR2 YYNGEE. The CDR3 is 13 residues long.

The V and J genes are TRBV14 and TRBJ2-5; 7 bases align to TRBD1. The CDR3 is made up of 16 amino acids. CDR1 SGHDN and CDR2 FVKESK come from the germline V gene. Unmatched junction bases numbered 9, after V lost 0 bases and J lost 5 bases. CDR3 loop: CASSQERTGEGETQYF. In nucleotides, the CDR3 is TGTGCCAGCAGCCAAGAACGGACAGGCGAGGGGGAGACCCAGTACTTC. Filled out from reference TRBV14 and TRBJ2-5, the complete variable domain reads EAGVTQFPSHSVIEKGQTVTLRCDPISGHDNLYWYRRVMGKEIKFLLHFVKESKQDESGMPNNRFLAERTGGTYSTLKVQPAELEDSGVYFCASSQERTGEGETQYFGPGTRLLVL.

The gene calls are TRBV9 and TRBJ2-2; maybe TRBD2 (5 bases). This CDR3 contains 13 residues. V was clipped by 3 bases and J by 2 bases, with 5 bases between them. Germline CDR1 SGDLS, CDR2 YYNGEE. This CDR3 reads CASSGTNTGELFF. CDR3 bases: TGTGCCAGCAGCGGGACTAACACCGGGGAGCTGTTTTTT.

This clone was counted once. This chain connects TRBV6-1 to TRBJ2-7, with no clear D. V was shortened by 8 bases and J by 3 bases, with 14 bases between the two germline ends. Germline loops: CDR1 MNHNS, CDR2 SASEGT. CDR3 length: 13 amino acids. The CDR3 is CASYAGGLYEQYF. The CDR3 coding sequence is TGTGCCAGCTACGCCGGCGGCCTCTACGAGCAGTACTTC.

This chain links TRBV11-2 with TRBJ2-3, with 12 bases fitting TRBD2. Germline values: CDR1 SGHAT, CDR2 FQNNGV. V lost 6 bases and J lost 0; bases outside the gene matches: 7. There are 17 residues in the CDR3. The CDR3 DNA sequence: TGTGCCAGCAGTTTAAGGACTAGCGGGATCAGCACAGATACGCAGTATTTT. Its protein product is CASSLRTSGISTDTQYF.

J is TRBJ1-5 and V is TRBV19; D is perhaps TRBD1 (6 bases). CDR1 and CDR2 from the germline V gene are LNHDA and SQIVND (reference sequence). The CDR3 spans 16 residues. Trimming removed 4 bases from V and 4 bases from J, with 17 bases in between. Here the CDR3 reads CASSTMGPGANQPQHF. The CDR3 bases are TGTGCCAGTAGTACAATGGGACCAGGGGCAAATCAGCCCCAGCATTTT.

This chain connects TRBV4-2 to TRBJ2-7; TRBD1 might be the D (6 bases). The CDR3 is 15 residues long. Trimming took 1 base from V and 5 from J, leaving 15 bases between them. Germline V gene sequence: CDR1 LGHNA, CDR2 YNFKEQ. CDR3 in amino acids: CASSQVWNRANEQYF. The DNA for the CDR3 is TGTGCCAGCAGCCAAGTCTGGAACAGGGCCAACGAGCAGTACTTC.

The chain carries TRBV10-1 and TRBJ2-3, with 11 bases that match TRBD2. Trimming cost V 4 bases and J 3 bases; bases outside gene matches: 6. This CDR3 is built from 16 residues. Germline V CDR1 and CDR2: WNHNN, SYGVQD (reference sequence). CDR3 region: CASSGTSGSGTDTQYF. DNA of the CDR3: TGCGCCAGCAGTGGGACTAGCGGGTCAGGGACAGATACGCAGTATTTT.

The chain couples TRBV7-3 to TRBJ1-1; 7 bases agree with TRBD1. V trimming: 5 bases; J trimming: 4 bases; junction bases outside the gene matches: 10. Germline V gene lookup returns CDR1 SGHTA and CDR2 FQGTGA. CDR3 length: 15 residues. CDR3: CASSQGTDRRTEAFF. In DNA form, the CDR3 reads TGTGCCAGCAGCCAGGGGACGGACAGGCGCACTGAAGCTTTCTTT.

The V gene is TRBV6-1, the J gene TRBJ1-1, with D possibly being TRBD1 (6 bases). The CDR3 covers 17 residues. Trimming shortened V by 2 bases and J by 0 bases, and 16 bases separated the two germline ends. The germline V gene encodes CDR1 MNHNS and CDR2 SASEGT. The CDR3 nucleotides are TGTGCCAGCAGTGAACCGGGGGGCAGGGTCTTGAACACTGAAGCTTTCTTT. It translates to CASSEPGGRVLNTEAFF.

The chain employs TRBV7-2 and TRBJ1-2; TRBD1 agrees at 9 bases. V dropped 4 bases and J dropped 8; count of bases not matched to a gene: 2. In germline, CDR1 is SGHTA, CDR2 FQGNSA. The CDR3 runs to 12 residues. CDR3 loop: CASSSGQGGYTF. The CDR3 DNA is TGTGCCAGCAGCTCGGGACAGGGAGGCTACACCTTC.

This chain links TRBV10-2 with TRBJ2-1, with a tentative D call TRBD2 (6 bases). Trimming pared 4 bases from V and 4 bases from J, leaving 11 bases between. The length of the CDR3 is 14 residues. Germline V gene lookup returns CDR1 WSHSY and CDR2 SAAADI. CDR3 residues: CASSVRGEYNEQFF. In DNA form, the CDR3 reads TGCGCCAGCAGTGTGCGGGGAGAGTACAATGAGCAGTTCTTC.

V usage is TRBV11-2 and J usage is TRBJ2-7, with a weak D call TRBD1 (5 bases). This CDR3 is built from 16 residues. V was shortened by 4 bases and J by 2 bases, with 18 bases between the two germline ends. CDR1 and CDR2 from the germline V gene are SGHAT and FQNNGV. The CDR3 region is CASSYRGQGGAYEQYF. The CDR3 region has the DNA TGTGCCAGCAGCTACCGCGGCCAGGGTGGGGCCTACGAGCAGTACTTC.

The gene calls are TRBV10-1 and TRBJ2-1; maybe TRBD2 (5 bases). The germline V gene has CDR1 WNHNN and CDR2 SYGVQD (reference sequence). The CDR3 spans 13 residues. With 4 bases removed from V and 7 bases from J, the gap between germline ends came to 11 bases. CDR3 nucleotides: TGCGCCAGCAGTGCGACTATCCCTAATGAGCAGTTCTTC. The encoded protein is CASSATIPNEQFF.

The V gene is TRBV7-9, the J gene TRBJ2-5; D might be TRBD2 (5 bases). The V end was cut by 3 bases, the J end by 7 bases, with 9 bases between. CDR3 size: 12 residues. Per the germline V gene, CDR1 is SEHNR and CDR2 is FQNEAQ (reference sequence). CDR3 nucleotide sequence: TGTGCCAGCAGCTTGGGCGAGGGGACCCAGTACTTC. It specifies CASSLGEGTQYF.

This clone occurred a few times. The DNA of the CDR3 is TGTGCCATCAGTGGTGGCAGCTCTGGAAACACCATATATTTT. It yields the protein CAISGGSSGNTIYF. V usage is TRBV10-3 and J usage is TRBJ1-3; D is ambiguous. CDR3 length equals 14 residues. In germline, CDR1 is ENHRY, CDR2 SYGVKD. The germline V and J ends were trimmed by 4 bases and 0 bases, with 7 bases remaining between them.

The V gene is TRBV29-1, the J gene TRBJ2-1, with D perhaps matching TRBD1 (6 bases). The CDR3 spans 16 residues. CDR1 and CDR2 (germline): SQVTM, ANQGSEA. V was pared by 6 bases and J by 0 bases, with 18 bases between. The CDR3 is CSVGNRVGSSYNEQFF. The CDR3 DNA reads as TGCAGCGTGGGCAACAGGGTGGGAAGCTCCTACAATGAGCAGTTCTTC.

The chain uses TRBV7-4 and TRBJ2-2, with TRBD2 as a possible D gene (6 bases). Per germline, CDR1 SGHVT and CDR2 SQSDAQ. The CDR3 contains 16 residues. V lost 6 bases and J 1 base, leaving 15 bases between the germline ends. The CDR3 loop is CASRPPGLGNTGELFF. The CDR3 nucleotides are TGTGCCAGCAGGCCCCCGGGACTGGGGAACACCGGGGAGCTGTTTTTT.